This T cell receptor beta chain was recovered during a study of OX40 agonist ivuxolimab in advanced cancers. About the research overall: An agonistic anti-OX40 (CD134) antibody, ivuxolimab, was used to treat the patients. Three dose-escalation patients had partial responses: one with hepatocellular carcinoma and two with cutaneous melanoma.

CDR1 MNHNS and CDR2 SASEGT come from the germline V gene. J was trimmed by 5 bases and V by 8 bases; bases with no gene match: 5. CDR3 size: 13 residues. People who had autoimmune disease history or systemic immunosuppression were excluded. The method was immunoSEQ multiplex PCR; TCRdb's version includes in-frame clones alone and lacks a portion of them. Among some 70,000 clones listed, about 80% were seen once. The TCR originated in an adult with an advanced solid tumor such as melanoma, head and neck, liver or kidney cancer. Sequenced material: CD4+ or CD8+ T cells sorted from blood, taken in a trial of the OX40 agonist ivuxolimab. This rearrangement joins TRBV6-1 to TRBJ1-1, with TRBD1 matching over 10 bases. CDR3 loop: CASRQGAGTEAFF. For the CDR3, the DNA is TGTGCCAGCCGACAGGGGGCGGGTACTGAAGCTTTCTTT.